Shown below are 6 T cell receptor beta chains from a single sample sequenced in a study of T-cell reconstitution after alpha-beta-depleted transplantation in children. Unique molecular identifiers were used in preparing the TCRbeta library. Using its own MiXCR run on the PCR reads, TCRdb lists one record per CDR3 protein. The table lists under 250,000 distinct CDR3 sequences, approximately 6.3% of them singletons. The source was PBMCs, collected before TCRalphabeta/CD19-depleted stem cell transplant. Receptor source: a boy younger than 10 with acute lymphoblastic leukemia, due to receive a stem cell transplant.

This clonotype occurred many times. This chain connects TRBV28 to TRBJ2-1; D remains unclear. The CDR3 is made up of 16 amino acids. V lost 6 bases and J lost 9, with 24 bases in between. Looked up from germline, CDR1 is MDHEN and CDR2 is SYDVKM. The CDR3 protein is CASSSEGLGIKGEQFF. In DNA form, the CDR3 reads TGTGCCAGCAGCTCGGAAGGGTTAGGTATTAAGGGTGAGCAGTTCTTC.

In its sample, this clonotype was seen once. One base away lies a much larger clone, so this may be a sequencing read error. As the CDR3 is not closed by the conserved phenylalanine or tryptophan, this likely results from a read error. CDR3 nucleotides: TGTGCCAGCAGCCCTGGACAGAATGAAAAACTGTTTTGT. Translating it yields CASSPGQNEKLFC. The J gene is TRBJ1-4, the V gene TRBV5-6, with a weak D call TRBD1 (6 bases). Germline CDR1 and CDR2: SGHDT and YYEEEE. The CDR3 spans 13 residues. V lost 4 bases, J lost 5 bases, and 9 bases lay in between.

This clonotype was picked up many times. V gene TRBV20-1 combines with J gene TRBJ2-1, with 8 bases fitting TRBD2. Germline assignment: CDR1 DFQATT and CDR2 SNEGSKA (reference sequence). The CDR3 sequence is 15 residues long. With V trimmed by 5 bases and J by 6 bases, 12 bases remained unmatched. CDR3: CSASPGLAPSNEQFF. The CDR3 DNA is TGCAGTGCTTCCCCCGGACTAGCTCCTAGCAATGAGCAGTTCTTC.

This clonotype appeared many times. V and J are TRBV30 and TRBJ2-1; D uncertain. Trimming cost V 2 bases and J 8 bases, with 7 bases left between them. Germline V gene data show CDR1 as GTSNPN and CDR2 as SVGIG (reference sequence). This CDR3 comprises 11 residues. This CDR3 is CAWSQLDEQFF. The CDR3, as DNA: TGTGCCTGGAGTCAATTAGATGAGCAGTTCTTC. Using reference TRBV30 and TRBJ2-1 for the parts outside the CDR3, the full variable domain is SQTIHQWPATLVQPVGSPLSLECTVEGTSNPNLYWYRQAAGRGLQLLFYSVGIGQISSEVPQNLSASRPQDRQFILSSKKLLLSDSGFYLCAWSQLDEQFFGPGTRLTVL.

This clonotype showed up many times. This sequence joins TRBV12-3 or TRBV12-4 and TRBJ1-3; unclear D gene. V was pared by 3 bases and J by 0 bases, with 6 bases between. The length of the CDR3 is 14 residues. CDR3: CASSFDRSGNTIYF. The CDR3 DNA sequence: TGTGCCAGCAGTTTTGACCGCTCTGGAAACACCATATATTTT.

Many counts were recorded for this clonotype. J is TRBJ2-1 and V is TRBV15; 12 bases line up with TRBD2. With V trimmed by 2 bases and J by 8 bases, 4 bases remained unmatched. From germline, CDR1 is LNHNV and CDR2 YYDKDF (reference sequence). This CDR3 is built from 15 residues. Here the CDR3 reads CATSRLAGGTDEQFF. CDR3 sequence (DNA): TGTGCCACCAGCAGACTAGCGGGGGGGACCGATGAGCAGTTCTTC.